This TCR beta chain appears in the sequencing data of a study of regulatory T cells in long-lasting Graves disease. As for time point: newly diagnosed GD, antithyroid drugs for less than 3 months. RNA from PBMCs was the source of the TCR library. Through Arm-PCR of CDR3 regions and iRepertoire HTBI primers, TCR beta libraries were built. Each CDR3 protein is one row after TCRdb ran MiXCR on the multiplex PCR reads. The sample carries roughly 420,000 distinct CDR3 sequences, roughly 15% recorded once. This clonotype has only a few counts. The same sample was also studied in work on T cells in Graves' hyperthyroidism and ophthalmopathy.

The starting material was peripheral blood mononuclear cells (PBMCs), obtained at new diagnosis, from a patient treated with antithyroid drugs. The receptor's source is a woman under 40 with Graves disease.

The CDR3 region is CASTRPGFSGNTIYF. In DNA form, the CDR3 reads TGTGCCTCGACCCGACCAGGGTTCTCTGGAAACACCATATATTTT. This chain links TRBV30 with TRBJ1-3; D is perhaps TRBD1 (5 bases). This CDR3 has 15 amino acids. The V end lost 7 bases, the J end lost 0 bases, and 16 bases lay between the germline ends. Per germline, CDR1 GTSNPN and CDR2 SVGIG (reference sequence).